This is a list of T cell receptor beta chains from one sample in a study of blood T cells in healthy people across ages. TCRdb analysed the 5' RACE reads with MiXCR anew, one entry per CDR3 protein. This sample has 550,000 to 600,000 distinct CDR3 sequences; roughly 29% occur once, and the top ten carry under 20%. The sample taken for sequencing was blood. These receptors were collected from a woman in her 70s in good health. Each CDR3 is given with its conserved first and last residue. Fields, in order: J gene, V gene, D gene, clone size, CDR3 DNA, CDR3 protein. A D gene is named only where the DNA matches it firmly. Not every row has a clone size; where given, it reads once, few, many or a size class.

j_gene: TRBJ2-5
v_gene: TRBV5-1
d_gene: -
abundance: -
CDR3nt: TGCGCCAGCAGCTTGGGGGTGGCTTCCGGGACTCGAATAACACAAGAGACCCAGTACTTC
CDR3aa: CASSLGVASGTRITQETQYF

j_gene: TRBJ1-1
v_gene: TRBV11-2
d_gene: TRBD1
abundance: -
CDR3nt: TGTGCCAGCAGCTACAACCAGGGGGCCACTGAAGCTTTCTTT
CDR3aa: CASSYNQGATEAFF

j_gene: TRBJ1-3
v_gene: TRBV12-3/TRBV12-4
d_gene: -
abundance: -
CDR3nt: TGTGCCAGCAATACAGGGACCTCTGGAAACACCGTATATTTT
CDR3aa: CASNTGTSGNTVYF

j_gene: TRBJ2-7
v_gene: TRBV10-3
d_gene: TRBD1
abundance: -
CDR3nt: TGTGCCATCAGTGAGGGGACAGGGAGCCTCTACGAGCAGTACTTC
CDR3aa: CAISEGTGSLYEQYF

j_gene: TRBJ2-1
v_gene: TRBV5-1
d_gene: TRBD2
abundance: -
CDR3nt: TGCGCCAGCAGGAGGTTGACTAGCGGGGATGAGCAGTTCTTC
CDR3aa: CASRRLTSGDEQFF

j_gene: TRBJ2-7
v_gene: TRBV7-2
d_gene: TRBD2
abundance: -
CDR3nt: TGTGCCAGCAGCCTGGGTGTAGCGGGGACTACCGAGCAGTACTTC
CDR3aa: CASSLGVAGTTEQYF

j_gene: TRBJ1-4
v_gene: TRBV5-1
d_gene: TRBD1
abundance: -
CDR3nt: TGCGCCAGCAGCCCAGAAGGGCAGGGGGGAGGTGAAAAACTGCTTTTT
CDR3aa: CASSPEGQGGGEKLLF

j_gene: TRBJ1-4
v_gene: TRBV3-1
d_gene: -
abundance: few
CDR3nt: TGTGCCAGCAGCCAAGAAGGAGGGAACGAAAAACTGTTTTTT
CDR3aa: CASSQEGGNEKLFF

j_gene: TRBJ2-7
v_gene: TRBV7-9
d_gene: -
abundance: -
CDR3nt: TGTGCCAGCAGCTTAGAGACTACTTTGGTCTACGAGCAGTACTTC
CDR3aa: CASSLETTLVYEQYF

j_gene: TRBJ2-1
v_gene: TRBV6-5
d_gene: -
abundance: once
CDR3nt: TGTGCCAGCAGTTACGGCGTCTCCGGGGGGCACAATGAGCAGTTCTTC
CDR3aa: CASSYGVSGGHNEQFF

j_gene: TRBJ2-3
v_gene: TRBV5-4
d_gene: TRBD2
abundance: -
CDR3nt: TGTGCCAGCAGCTTGGAGCGGGGGGCCAACACAGATACGCAGTATTTT
CDR3aa: CASSLERGANTDTQYF

j_gene: TRBJ1-2
v_gene: TRBV25-1
d_gene: TRBD1
abundance: -
CDR3nt: TGTGCCAGCCTACGACAGGGGGCAGGCTACACCTTC
CDR3aa: CASLRQGAGYTF

j_gene: TRBJ2-3
v_gene: TRBV7-9
d_gene: -
abundance: -
CDR3nt: TGTGCCAGCGACTCGGGGGCCACTAGTATTGCAGATACGCAGTATTTT
CDR3aa: CASDSGATSIADTQYF

j_gene: TRBJ2-3
v_gene: TRBV7-9
d_gene: -
abundance: -
CDR3nt: TGTGCCAGCAGCCCCATCTCGTCTAGCACAGATACGCAGTATTTT
CDR3aa: CASSPISSSTDTQYF

j_gene: TRBJ2-7
v_gene: TRBV5-1
d_gene: TRBD2
abundance: once
CDR3nt: TGCGCCAGCAGGCCTACTAGCGGGGGATCTGGGGAGCAGTACTTC
CDR3aa: CASRPTSGGSGEQYF

j_gene: TRBJ1-2
v_gene: TRBV20-1
d_gene: -
abundance: few
CDR3nt: TGCAGTGCTAGTGGATCAGGGAACTATGGCTACACCTTC
CDR3aa: CSASGSGNYGYTF

j_gene: TRBJ2-5
v_gene: TRBV5-6
d_gene: -
abundance: -
CDR3nt: TGTGCCAGCGGGCATTCCCGGGAGCAGTACTTC
CDR3aa: CASGHSREQYF

j_gene: TRBJ1-4
v_gene: TRBV4-1
d_gene: -
abundance: -
CDR3nt: TGCGCCAGCAGCCAAGTCTGGGGGGGGGCAACTAATGAAAAACTGTTTTTT
CDR3aa: CASSQVWGGATNEKLFF

j_gene: TRBJ2-1
v_gene: TRBV3-1
d_gene: -
abundance: few
CDR3nt: TGTGCCAGCAGTCAGTCCTACAATGAGCAGTTCTTC
CDR3aa: CASSQSYNEQFF

j_gene: TRBJ2-7
v_gene: TRBV3-1
d_gene: TRBD1
abundance: -
CDR3nt: TGTGCCAGCAGCCGCCCCGGGACAGGGTTCTACGAGCAGTACTTC
CDR3aa: CASSRPGTGFYEQYF

j_gene: TRBJ2-1
v_gene: TRBV7-9
d_gene: -
abundance: -
CDR3nt: TGTGCCAGCAGCGCTTCAGTCGGGCAGTTCTTC
CDR3aa: CASSASVGQFF

j_gene: TRBJ1-6
v_gene: TRBV6-2/TRBV6-3
d_gene: -
abundance: few
CDR3nt: TGTGCCAGCAGTTACGGGGGACGAAGTAATTCACCCCTCCACTTT
CDR3aa: CASSYGGRSNSPLHF

j_gene: TRBJ2-2
v_gene: TRBV7-9
d_gene: TRBD2
abundance: -
CDR3nt: TGTGCCAGCAGTTACCCCACTAGCGGGAGGAACACCGGGGAGCTGTTTTTT
CDR3aa: CASSYPTSGRNTGELFF